This TCR beta chain derives from a study of cytomegalovirus exposure and HLA in healthy donors. This CDR3 comprises 14 residues. Germline V gene sequence: CDR1 MNHEY, CDR2 SMNVEV (reference sequence). Trimming shortened V by 5 bases and J by 3 bases, and 11 bases separated the two germline ends. It was with 60 Vbeta and 13 Jbeta primers that the PCR ran. Here immunoSEQ multiplex PCR was the method, and the copy in TCRdb shows in-frame clones only, minus some. The table shows 130,000 or so clones, with 61% occurring only once. This clone was detected only once. This receptor was taken from a male donor in good health and CMV-seronegative. The sequenced sample consisted of PBMCs. V is TRBV27 and J is TRBJ1-5, with D possibly TRBD1 on 6 matching bases. This CDR3 reads CASSLTGYNQPQHF. In DNA form, the CDR3 reads TGTGCCAGCAGTCTGACAGGCTACAATCAGCCCCAGCATTTT.